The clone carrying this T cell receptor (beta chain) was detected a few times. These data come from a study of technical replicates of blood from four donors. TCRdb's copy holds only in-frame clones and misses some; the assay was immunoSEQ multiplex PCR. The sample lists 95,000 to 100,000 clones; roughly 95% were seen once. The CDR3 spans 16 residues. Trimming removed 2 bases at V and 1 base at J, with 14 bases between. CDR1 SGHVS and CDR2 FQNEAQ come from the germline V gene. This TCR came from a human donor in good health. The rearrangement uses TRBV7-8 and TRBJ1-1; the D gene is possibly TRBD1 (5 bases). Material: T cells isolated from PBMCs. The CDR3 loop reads CASSLRQGRTNTEAFF. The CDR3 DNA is TGTGCCAGCAGCTTACGCCAGGGCAGAACGAACACTGAAGCTTTCTTT.